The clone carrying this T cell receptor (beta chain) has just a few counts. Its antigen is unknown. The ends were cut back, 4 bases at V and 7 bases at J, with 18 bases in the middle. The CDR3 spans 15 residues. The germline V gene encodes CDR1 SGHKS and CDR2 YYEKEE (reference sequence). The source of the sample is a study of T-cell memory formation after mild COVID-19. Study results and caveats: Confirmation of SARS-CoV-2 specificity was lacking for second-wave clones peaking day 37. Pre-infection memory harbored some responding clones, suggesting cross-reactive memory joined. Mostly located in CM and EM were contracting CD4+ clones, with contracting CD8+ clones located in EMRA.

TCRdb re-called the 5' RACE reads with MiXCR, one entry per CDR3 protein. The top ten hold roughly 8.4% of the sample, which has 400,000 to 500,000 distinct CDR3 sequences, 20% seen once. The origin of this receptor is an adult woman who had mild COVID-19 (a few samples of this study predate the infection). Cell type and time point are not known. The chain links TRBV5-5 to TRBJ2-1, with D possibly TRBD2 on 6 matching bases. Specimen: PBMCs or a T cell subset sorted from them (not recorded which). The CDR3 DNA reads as TGTGCCAGCAGCGCGACGACTAGTGCCCGTAATGAGCAGTTCTTC. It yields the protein CASSATTSARNEQFF.